One T cell receptor beta chain is described in this entry. Samples were taken at baseline and on day 1 of cycles 4 and 7. The table came from immunoSEQ multiplex PCR; TCRdb's copy has only in-frame clones and leaves some out. The top ten clones hold approximately 2% of a sample with over 60,000 clones, about four fifths of them seen once. The sample originates from a study of OX40 agonist ivuxolimab in advanced cancers. Germline-derived CDR1 and CDR2 are SGHRS and YFSETQ. The CDR3 spans 15 residues. Between the trimmed V and J ends, which lost 0 bases and 1 base, there was a span of 5 bases. The source material was CD4+ or CD8+ T cells sorted from blood, sampled in a trial of the OX40 agonist ivuxolimab. The V and J genes are TRBV5-1 and TRBJ1-6; D remains ambiguous. This sequence was found in an adult with an advanced solid tumor such as melanoma, head and neck, liver or kidney cancer. The CDR3 DNA sequence: TGCGCCAGCAGCTTGGTGGGGTCCTATAATTCACCCCTCCACTTT. This codes for CASSLVGSYNSPLHF. The complete variable domain, with remaining parts taken from reference TRBV5-1 and TRBJ1-6, reads KAGVTQTPRYLIKTRGQQVTLSCSPISGHRSVSWYQQTPGQGLQFLFEYFSETQRNKGNFPGRFSGRQFSNSRSEMNVSTLELGDSALYLCASSLVGSYNSPLHFGNGTRLTVT.